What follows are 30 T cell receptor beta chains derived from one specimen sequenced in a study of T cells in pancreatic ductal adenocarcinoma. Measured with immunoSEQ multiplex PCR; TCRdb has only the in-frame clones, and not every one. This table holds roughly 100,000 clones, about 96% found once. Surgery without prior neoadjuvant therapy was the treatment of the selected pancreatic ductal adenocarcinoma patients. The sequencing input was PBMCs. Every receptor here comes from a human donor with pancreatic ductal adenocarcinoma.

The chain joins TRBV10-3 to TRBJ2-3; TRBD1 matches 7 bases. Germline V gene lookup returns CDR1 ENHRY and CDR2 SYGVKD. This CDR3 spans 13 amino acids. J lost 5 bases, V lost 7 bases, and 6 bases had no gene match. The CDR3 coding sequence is TGTGCCATCAACGGACAGGTAGGAGATACGCAGTATTTT. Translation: CAINGQVGDTQYF.

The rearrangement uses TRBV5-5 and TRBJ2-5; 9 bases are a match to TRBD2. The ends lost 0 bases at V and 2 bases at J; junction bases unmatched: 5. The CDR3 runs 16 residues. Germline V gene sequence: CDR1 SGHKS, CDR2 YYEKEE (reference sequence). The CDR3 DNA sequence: TGTGCCAGCAGCTTGGCCGTACTAGCGGGTCAAGAGACCCAGTACTTC. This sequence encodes CASSLAVLAGQETQYF.

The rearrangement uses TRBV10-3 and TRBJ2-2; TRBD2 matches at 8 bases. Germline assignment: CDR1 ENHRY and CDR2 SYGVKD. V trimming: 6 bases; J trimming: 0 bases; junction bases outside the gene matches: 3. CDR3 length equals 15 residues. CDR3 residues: CAIRSGSANTGELFF. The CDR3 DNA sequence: TGTGCCATCAGGAGCGGGAGCGCGAACACCGGGGAGCTGTTTTTT.

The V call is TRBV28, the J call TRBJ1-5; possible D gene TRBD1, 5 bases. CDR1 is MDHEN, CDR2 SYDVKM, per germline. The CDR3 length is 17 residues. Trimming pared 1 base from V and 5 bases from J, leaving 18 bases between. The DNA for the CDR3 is TGTGCCAGCAGTTTATTGGCCGCACGTGGACACGATCAGCCCCAGCATTTT. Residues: CASSLLAARGHDQPQHF.

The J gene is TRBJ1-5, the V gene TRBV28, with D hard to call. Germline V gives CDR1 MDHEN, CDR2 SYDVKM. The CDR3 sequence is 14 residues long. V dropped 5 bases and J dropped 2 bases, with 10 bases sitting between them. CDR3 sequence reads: CASSLEEGNQPQHF. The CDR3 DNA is TGTGCCAGCAGTCTTGAGGAGGGCAATCAGCCCCAGCATTTT. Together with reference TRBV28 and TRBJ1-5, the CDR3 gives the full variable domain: DVKVTQSSRYLVKRTGEKVFLECVQDMDHENMFWYRQDPGLGLRLIYFSYDVKMKEKGDIPEGYSVSREKKERFSLILESASTNQTSMYLCASSLEEGNQPQHFGDGTRLSIL.

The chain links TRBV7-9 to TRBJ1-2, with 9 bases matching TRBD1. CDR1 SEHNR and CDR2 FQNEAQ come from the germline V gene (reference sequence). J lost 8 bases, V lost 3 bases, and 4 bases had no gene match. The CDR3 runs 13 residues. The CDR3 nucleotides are TGTGCCAGCAGCTTTGAGACAGGGGGAGGCTACACCTTC. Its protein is CASSFETGGGYTF.

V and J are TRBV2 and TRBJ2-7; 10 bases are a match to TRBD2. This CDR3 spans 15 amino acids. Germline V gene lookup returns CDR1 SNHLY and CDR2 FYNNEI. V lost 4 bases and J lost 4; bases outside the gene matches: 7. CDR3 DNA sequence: TGTGCCAGCAGTGTACTAGCGGGAAGAGGATACGAGCAGTACTTC. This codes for CASSVLAGRGYEQYF.

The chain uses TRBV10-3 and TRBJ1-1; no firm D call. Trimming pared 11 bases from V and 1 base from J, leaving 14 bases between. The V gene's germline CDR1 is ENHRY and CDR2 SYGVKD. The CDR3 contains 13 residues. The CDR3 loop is CAVKSRENTEAFF. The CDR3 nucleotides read TGTGCCGTAAAGTCGCGGGAGAACACTGAAGCTTTCTTT.

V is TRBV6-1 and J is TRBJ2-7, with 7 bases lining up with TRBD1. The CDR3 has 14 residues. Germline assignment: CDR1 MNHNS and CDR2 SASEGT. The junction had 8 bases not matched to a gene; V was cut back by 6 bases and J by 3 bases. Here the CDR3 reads CASRKWDSFYEQYF. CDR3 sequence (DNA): TGTGCCAGCAGAAAGTGGGACAGCTTCTACGAGCAGTACTTC.

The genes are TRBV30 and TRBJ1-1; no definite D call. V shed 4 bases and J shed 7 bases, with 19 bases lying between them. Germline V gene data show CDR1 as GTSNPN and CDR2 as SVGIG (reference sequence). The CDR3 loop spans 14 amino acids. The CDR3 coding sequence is TGTGCCTGGATCGGGATGAGTGGGAAAGGTGAAGCTTTCTTT. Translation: CAWIGMSGKGEAFF.

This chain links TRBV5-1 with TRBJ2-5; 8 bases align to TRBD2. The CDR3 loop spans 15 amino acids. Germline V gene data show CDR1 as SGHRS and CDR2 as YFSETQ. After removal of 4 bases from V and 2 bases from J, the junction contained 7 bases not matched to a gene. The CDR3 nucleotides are TGCGCCAGCAGCATCCAGACTAGCGAGCAAGAGACCCAGTACTTC. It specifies CASSIQTSEQETQYF.

For the CDR3, the DNA is TGTGCCAGCGCGCGGGGGACCACAGATACGCAGTATTTT. Translating it yields CASARGTTDTQYF. The chain is built from TRBV7-3 and TRBJ2-3, with 7 bases that match TRBD2. Germline V gives CDR1 SGHTA, CDR2 FQGTGA. With V trimmed by 8 bases and J by 2 bases, 4 bases remained unmatched. This CDR3 has 13 residues.

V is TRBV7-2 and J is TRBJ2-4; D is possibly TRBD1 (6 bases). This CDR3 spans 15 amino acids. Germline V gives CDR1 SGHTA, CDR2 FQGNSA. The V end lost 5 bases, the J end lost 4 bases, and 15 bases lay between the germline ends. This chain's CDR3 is CASSAPRTAKNIQYF. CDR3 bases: TGTGCCAGCAGCGCCCCACGGACAGCAAAAAACATTCAGTACTTC.

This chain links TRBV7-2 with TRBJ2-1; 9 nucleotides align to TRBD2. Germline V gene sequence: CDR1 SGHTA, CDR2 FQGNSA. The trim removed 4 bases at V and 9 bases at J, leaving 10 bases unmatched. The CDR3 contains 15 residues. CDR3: CASSSSGLAGGEQFF. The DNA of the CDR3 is TGTGCCAGCAGCTCGTCGGGACTAGCAGGGGGTGAGCAGTTCTTC.

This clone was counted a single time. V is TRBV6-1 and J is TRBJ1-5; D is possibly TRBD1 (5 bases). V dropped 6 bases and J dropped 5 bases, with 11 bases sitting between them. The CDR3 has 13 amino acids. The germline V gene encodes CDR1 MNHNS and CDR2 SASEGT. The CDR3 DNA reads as TGTGCCAGCAGCCAGACAGTCGATCAGCCCCAGCATTTT. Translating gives CASSQTVDQPQHF.

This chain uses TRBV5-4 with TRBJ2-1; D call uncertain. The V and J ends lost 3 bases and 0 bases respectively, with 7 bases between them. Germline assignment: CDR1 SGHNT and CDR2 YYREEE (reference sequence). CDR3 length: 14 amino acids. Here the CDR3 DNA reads TGTGCCAGCAGCTCGCCAGGCTCCTACAATGAGCAGTTCTTC. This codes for CASSSPGSYNEQFF.

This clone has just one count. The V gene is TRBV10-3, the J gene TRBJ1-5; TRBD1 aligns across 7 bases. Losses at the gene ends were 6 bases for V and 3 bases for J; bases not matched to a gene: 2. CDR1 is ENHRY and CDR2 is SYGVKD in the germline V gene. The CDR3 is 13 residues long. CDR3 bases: TGTGCCATCAGGGGACAGAACAATCAGCCCCAGCATTTT. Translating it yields CAIRGQNNQPQHF.

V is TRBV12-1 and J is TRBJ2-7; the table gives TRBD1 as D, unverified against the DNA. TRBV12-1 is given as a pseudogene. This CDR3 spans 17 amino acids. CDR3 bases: TGTGCCAGCAGCTCCTTCTTCTCGGGACAGGGTAACTACGAGCAGTACTTC. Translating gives CASSSFFSGQGNYEQYF.

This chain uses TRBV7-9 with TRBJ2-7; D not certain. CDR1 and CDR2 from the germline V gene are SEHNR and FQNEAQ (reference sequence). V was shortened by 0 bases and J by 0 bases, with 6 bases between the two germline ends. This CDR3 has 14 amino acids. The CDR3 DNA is TGTGCCAGCAGCTTAGCTGAGGACTCCTACGAGCAGTACTTC. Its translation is CASSLAEDSYEQYF.

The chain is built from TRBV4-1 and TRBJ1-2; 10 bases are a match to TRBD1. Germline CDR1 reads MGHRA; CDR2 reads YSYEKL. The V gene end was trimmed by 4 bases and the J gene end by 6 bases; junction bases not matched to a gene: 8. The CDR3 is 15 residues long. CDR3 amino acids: CASSPPRTGGNGYTF. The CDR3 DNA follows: TGCGCCAGCAGCCCTCCCCGGACAGGGGGAAATGGCTACACCTTC.

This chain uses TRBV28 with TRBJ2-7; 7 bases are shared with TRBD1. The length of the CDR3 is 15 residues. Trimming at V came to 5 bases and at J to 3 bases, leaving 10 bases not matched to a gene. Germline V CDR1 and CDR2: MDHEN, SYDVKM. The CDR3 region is CASSKSTGALYEQYF. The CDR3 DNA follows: TGTGCCAGCAGTAAAAGTACAGGGGCGCTCTACGAGCAGTACTTC.

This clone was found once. As DNA, the CDR3 is TGTGCCAGCTCACTTCGGGGGGGGGACGGCACAGATACGCAGTATTTT. Residues: CASSLRGGDGTDTQYF. The genes are TRBV18 and TRBJ2-3, with TRBD2 matching over 8 bases. The length of the CDR3 is 16 residues. With 4 bases clipped from V and 1 base from J, the junction kept 7 bases outside the gene matches. Germline V CDR1 and CDR2: KGHSH, LQKENI.

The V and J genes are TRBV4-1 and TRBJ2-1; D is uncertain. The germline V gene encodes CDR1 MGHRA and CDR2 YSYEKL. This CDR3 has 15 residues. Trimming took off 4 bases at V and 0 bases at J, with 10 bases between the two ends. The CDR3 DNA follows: TGCGCCAGCAGCCCCGACTCGAGCTCCTACAATGAGCAGTTCTTC. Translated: CASSPDSSSYNEQFF.

CDR3: CASSPTGPDQPQHF. CDR3 nucleotide sequence: TGTGCCAGCTCACCGACAGGGCCTGATCAGCCCCAGCATTTT. This chain joins TRBV18 and TRBJ1-5; 7 bases are a match to TRBD1. CDR3 length: 14 residues. V was pared by 3 bases and J by 5 bases, with 4 bases of the junction left unmatched. Germline V gene lookup returns CDR1 KGHSH and CDR2 LQKENI.

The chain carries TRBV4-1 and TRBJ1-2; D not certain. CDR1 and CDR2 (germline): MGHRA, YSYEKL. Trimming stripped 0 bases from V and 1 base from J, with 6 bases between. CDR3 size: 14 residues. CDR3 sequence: CASSQESDNYGYTF. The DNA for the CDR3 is TGCGCCAGCAGCCAAGAGAGTGATAACTATGGCTACACCTTC.

CDR3: CASSVGGYSEQYF. CDR3 nucleotide sequence: TGTGCCAGCAGTGTTGGAGGCTACAGCGAGCAGTACTTC. The rearrangement links TRBV6-1 to TRBJ2-7; D is possibly TRBD2 (5 bases). Germline CDR1 MNHNS, CDR2 SASEGT. The CDR3 totals 13 residues. V lost 4 bases, J lost 6 bases, and 13 bases lay in between.

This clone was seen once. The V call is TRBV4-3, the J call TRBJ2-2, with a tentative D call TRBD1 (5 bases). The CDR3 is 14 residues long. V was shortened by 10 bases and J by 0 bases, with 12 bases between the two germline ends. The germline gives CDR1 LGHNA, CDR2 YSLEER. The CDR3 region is CATGQGANTGELFF. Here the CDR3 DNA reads TGCGCCACCGGCCAGGGCGCGAACACCGGGGAGCTGTTTTTT.

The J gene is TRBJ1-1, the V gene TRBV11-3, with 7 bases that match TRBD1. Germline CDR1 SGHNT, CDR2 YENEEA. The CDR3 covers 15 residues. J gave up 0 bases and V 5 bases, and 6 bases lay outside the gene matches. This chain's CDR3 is CASSQSGTVNTEAFF. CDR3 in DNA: TGTGCCAGCAGCCAATCCGGGACAGTGAACACTGAAGCTTTCTTT.

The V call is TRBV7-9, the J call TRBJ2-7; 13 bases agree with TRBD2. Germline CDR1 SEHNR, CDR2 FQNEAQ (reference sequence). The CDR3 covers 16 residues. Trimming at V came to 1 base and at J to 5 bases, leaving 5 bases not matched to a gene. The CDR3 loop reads CASSLVGLAGANEQYF. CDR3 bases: TGTGCCAGCAGCTTAGTTGGACTAGCGGGAGCCAACGAGCAGTACTTC.

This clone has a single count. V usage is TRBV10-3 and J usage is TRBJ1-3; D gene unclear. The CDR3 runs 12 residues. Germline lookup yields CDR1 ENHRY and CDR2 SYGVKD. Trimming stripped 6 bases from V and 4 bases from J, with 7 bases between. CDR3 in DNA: TGTGCCATCAGCCAACAGGGAAACACCATATATTTT. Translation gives CAISQQGNTIYF.